One and the same sample provided the 9 T cell receptor beta chains below, sequenced in a study of long-term antiretroviral therapy in people with HIV. Sequencing relied on immunoSEQ assay v3.0, run at survey level. The data were produced by immunoSEQ multiplex PCR, yet TCRdb's version contains in-frame clones alone and is incomplete. The data contain about 21,000 clones, approximately 90% of them singletons. The sequences come from unsorted PBMCs, collected 2.3 years after starting antiretroviral therapy. The receptors come from a man in his sixties with HIV.

CDR3 residues: CASSLGLAFLETQYF. The CDR3 bases are TGCGCCAGCAGCTTGGGACTAGCGTTCTTGGAGACCCAGTACTTC. The chain uses TRBV5-1 and TRBJ2-5; 8 nucleotides align to TRBD2. V lost 0 bases to trimming and J lost 5 bases; unmatched junction nucleotides: 6. This CDR3 has 15 residues. Per the germline V gene, CDR1 is SGHRS and CDR2 is YFSETQ.

This clone was observed a single time. The chain has TRBV30 and TRBJ2-2; 13 positions match TRBD2. Germline trimming cut 0 bases from V and 4 bases from J; bases unmatched to any gene: 8. Germline CDR1 reads GTSNPN; CDR2 reads SVGIG (reference sequence). The CDR3 loop spans 18 amino acids. CDR3 amino acids: CAWSVTRTSGGGTGELFF. CDR3 DNA sequence: TGTGCCTGGAGTGTCACTCGGACTAGCGGGGGTGGCACCGGGGAGCTGTTTTTT.

This clone was seen just once. Other nucleotide sequences in the sample specify the same CDR3. The chain employs TRBV27 and TRBJ2-5, with 8 bases fitting TRBD2. Trimming took 8 bases from V and 5 from J; bases not matched to a gene: 16. Germline V gene sequence: CDR1 MNHEY, CDR2 SMNVEV (reference sequence). CDR3 length: 16 residues. DNA for the CDR3: TGTGCCAGCGTCGCCTACCTAGCGGGCCTCGGGGAGACCCAGTACTTC. Translation gives CASVAYLAGLGETQYF.

This clone was detected only a few times. V is TRBV15 and J is TRBJ2-1; unclear D gene. This CDR3 contains 15 residues. Trimming cost V 0 bases and J 9 bases, with 15 bases left between them. Per germline, CDR1 LNHNV and CDR2 YYDKDF (reference sequence). CDR3 nucleotides: TGTGCCACCAGCAGAGAGGTCTCTAGTATCAGTGAGCAGTTCTTC. Translating it yields CATSREVSSISEQFF.

The chain has TRBV28 and TRBJ1-1; a weak D match, TRBD1 (6 bases). Germline CDR1 reads MDHEN; CDR2 reads SYDVKM. V lost 5 bases and J 2 bases, leaving 12 bases between the germline ends. The CDR3 has 14 residues. The CDR3 DNA is TGTGCCAGCAGTACGCCGGGACAAAACACTGAAGCTTTCTTT. Its protein product is CASSTPGQNTEAFF.

The V call is TRBV18, the J call TRBJ2-5, with 10 bases identical to TRBD2. The CDR3 runs 18 residues. With V trimmed by 2 bases and J by 6 bases, 15 bases remained unmatched. In germline, CDR1 is KGHSH, CDR2 LQKENI. DNA for the CDR3: TGTGCCAGCTCACCATCGGAAGCGGGGGGGCCTTTAATAAAGACCCAGTACTTC. This gives the protein CASSPSEAGGPLIKTQYF.

This chain connects TRBV6-5 to TRBJ2-7, with D maybe TRBD1 (8 bases). The CDR3 spans 16 residues. V was shortened by 0 bases and J by 4 bases, with 16 bases between the two germline ends. The germline gives CDR1 MNHEY, CDR2 SVGAGI. The CDR3 DNA reads TGTGCCAGCAGTTACTCCAGGAAACAGGGGGGGTACGAGCAGTACTTC. Amino acid sequence: CASSYSRKQGGYEQYF.

The chain uses TRBV7-3 and TRBJ1-6; D is unresolved. Trimming removed 3 bases from V and 5 bases from J, with 5 bases in between. The germline V gene has CDR1 SGHTA and CDR2 FQGTGA. CDR3 length equals 13 residues. CDR3 nucleotides: TGTGCCAGCAGCTTTTTGCATAATTCACCCCTCCACTTT. As protein: CASSFLHNSPLHF.

The gene calls are TRBV4-1 and TRBJ2-5, with TRBD2 identical over 11 bases. Looked up from germline, CDR1 is MGHRA and CDR2 is YSYEKL. CDR3 length: 17 amino acids. Trimming at V came to 3 bases and at J to 2 bases, leaving 8 bases not matched to a gene. The DNA for the CDR3 is TGCGCCAGCAGCCACTACCTAGCGGGGGGAAAACAAGAGACCCAGTACTTC. It translates to CASSHYLAGGKQETQYF.